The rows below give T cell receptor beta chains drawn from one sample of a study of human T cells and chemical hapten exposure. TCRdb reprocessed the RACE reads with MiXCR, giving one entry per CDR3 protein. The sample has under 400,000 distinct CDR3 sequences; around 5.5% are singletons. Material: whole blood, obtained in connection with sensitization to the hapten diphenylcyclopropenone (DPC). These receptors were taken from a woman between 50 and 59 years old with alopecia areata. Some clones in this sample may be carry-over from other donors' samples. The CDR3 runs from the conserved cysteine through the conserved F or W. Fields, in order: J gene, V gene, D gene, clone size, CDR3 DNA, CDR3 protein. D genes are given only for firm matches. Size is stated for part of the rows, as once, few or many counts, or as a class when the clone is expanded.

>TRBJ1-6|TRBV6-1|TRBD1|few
TGTGCCAGCAGTGACAGGACAGGGGATTCACCCCTCCACTTT
CASSDRTGDSPLHF
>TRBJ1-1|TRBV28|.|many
TGTGCCAGCTGGGGCGGACAGTACACTGAAGCTTTCTTT
CASWGGQYTEAFF
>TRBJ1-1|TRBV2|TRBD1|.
TGTGCCAGCAGTGTGGGACAGAGAATAATGAACACTGAAGCTTTCTTT
CASSVGQRIMNTEAFF
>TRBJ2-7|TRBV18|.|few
TGTGCCAGCTCCACCCCACAGGGCTACGAGCAGTACTTC
CASSTPQGYEQYF
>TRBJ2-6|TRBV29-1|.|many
TGCAGCGCAGACTCTGGGGCCAACGTCCTGACTTTC
CSADSGANVLTF
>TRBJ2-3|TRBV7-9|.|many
TGTGCCAGCAGCTCAATCGGCACAGATACGCAGTATTTT
CASSSIGTDTQYF
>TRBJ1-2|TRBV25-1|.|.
TGTGCCAGCAGTGAGAGGGGGGCCAATGGCTACACCTTC
CASSERGANGYTF
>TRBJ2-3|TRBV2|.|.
TGTGCCAGCAGTGTGGGCAGGCCCCCAGATACGCAGTATTTT
CASSVGRPPDTQYF
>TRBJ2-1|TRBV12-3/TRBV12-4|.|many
TGTGCCAGCAGTTTCTCGGGGGTCGGGAATGAGCAGTTCTTC
CASSFSGVGNEQFF
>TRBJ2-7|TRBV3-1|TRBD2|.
TGTGCCAGCAGCCTAACTGGCCCCCATAGCGGGGGAGAATACGAGCAGTACTTC
CASSLTGPHSGGEYEQYF
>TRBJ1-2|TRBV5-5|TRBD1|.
TGTGCCAGCAGCTTGGCCGGGACAGGGGATGGCTACACCTTC
CASSLAGTGDGYTF
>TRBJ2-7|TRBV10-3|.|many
TGTGCCATCAGTGAGGGGACGGTATCTTACGAGCAGTACTTC
CAISEGTVSYEQYF
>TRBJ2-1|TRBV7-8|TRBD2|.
TGTGCCAGCAGCCCGGGGAGGGCGCTGTTCTCCTACAATGAGCAGTTCTTC
CASSPGRALFSYNEQFF
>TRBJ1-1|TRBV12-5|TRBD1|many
TGTGCTAGTGCCTTGGCAGGGGGATACACTGAAGCTTTCTTT
CASALAGGYTEAFF
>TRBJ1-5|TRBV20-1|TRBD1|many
TGCAGTGCCAGGGACAGCCAACACCGAAGAGGTAGCAATCAGCCCCAGCATTTT
CSARDSQHRRGSNQPQHF
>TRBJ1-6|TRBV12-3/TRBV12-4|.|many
TGTGCCAGCAGTTTAGACTATAATTCACCCCTCCACTTT
CASSLDYNSPLHF
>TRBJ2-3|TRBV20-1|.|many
TGCAGTGCTAGCGGGTCGTTAGCAGATACGCAGTATTTT
CSASGSLADTQYF
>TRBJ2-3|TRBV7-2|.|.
TGTGCCAGCAGAGGACGGTCCACAGATACGCAGTATTTT
CASRGRSTDTQYF
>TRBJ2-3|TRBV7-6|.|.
TGTGCCAGCAGCCCTGGAGTGAACACAGATACGCAGTATTTT
CASSPGVNTDTQYF
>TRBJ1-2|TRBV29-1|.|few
TGCAGCGTTGAAGCGCGGCTCGACTCCCTCCCCCGGCAGGGCTCCTATGGCTACACCTTC
CSVEARLDSLPRQGSYGYTF
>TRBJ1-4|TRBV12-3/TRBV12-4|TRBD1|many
TGTGCCAGCAGACCCGCAGGGACAGTTAATGAAAAACTGTTTTTT
CASRPAGTVNEKLFF
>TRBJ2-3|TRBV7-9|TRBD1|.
TGTGCCAGCAGCCCTAGAGGGACAGGGCCCAGCACAGATACGCAGTATTTT
CASSPRGTGPSTDTQYF
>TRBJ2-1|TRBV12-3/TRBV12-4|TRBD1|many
TGTGCCAGCAGTTTGGGGACAGGTCTTGATGAGCAGTTCTTC
CASSLGTGLDEQFF
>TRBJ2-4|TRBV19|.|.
TGTGCCAGTAGTATAGAACGTGGGCTTCCCAAAAACATTCAGTACTTC
CASSIERGLPKNIQYF
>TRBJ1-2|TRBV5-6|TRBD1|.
TGTGCCAGCAGCTTGGGAACAGGGGGCTTCGACAGTGGCTACACCTTC
CASSLGTGGFDSGYTF